Below, one TCR beta chain is given with its context. The antigen is undetermined. This record comes from a study of graft-versus-host responses after intestinal transplantation. The study's findings and limits: GvH clones appeared in recipient marrow, some first in ileum or blood.

Germline-derived CDR1 and CDR2 are SGHRS and YFSETQ. The V end lost 0 bases, the J end lost 2 bases, and 10 bases lay between the germline ends. The CDR3 contains 15 residues. Measured with immunoSEQ multiplex PCR; TCRdb has only the in-frame clones, and not every one. The sample comprises about 85,000 clones, about four fifths of which are singletons, and roughly 0.83% rests with the top ten. Source: unstimulated CD4+ T cells sorted from spleen or lymph node cells, taken before intestinal transplant. The V call is TRBV5-1, the J call TRBJ2-3; no definite D call. This TCR derives from a human donor who received an intestinal transplant. CDR3 residues: CASSLGLVLTDTQYF. In DNA form, the CDR3 reads TGCGCCAGCAGCTTGGGGTTAGTGCTCACAGATACGCAGTATTTT.